This T cell receptor beta chain was obtained from a study of CD8 T cells in ankylosing spondylitis. Notes on the study in general: In peripheral blood, disease-linked CD8+ clones occurred at relatively low frequencies. Apparently characteristic of ankylosing spondylitis blood was a TCR beta motif (eight highly homologous variants). Reportedly, disease-linked clones are significantly enriched in ankylosing spondylitis patients' matched synovial fluid.

For TCR beta, libraries came from quantitative 5'-RACE with molecular barcodes. TCRdb redid the calling of the 5' RACE reads with MiXCR, one entry per CDR3 protein. This table holds some 240,000 distinct CDR3 sequences, about 6.7% found once. Germline CDR1 is SNHLY and CDR2 is FYNNEI. The V gene lost 3 bases and the J gene lost 3 bases, with 14 bases spanning the gap. The CDR3 totals 15 residues. This clonotype was observed many times. Its antigen is undetermined. The rearrangement uses TRBV2 and TRBJ2-5, with D possibly TRBD2 on 7 matching bases. The TCR sequence derives from a male donor with ankylosing spondylitis. The sample comprised blood, either unsorted or a sorted T cell fraction (not recorded which). CDR3 DNA: TGTGCCAGCAGTGATGGACCGGGGGGCGAAGAGACCCAGTACTTC. Its protein is CASSDGPGGEETQYF.